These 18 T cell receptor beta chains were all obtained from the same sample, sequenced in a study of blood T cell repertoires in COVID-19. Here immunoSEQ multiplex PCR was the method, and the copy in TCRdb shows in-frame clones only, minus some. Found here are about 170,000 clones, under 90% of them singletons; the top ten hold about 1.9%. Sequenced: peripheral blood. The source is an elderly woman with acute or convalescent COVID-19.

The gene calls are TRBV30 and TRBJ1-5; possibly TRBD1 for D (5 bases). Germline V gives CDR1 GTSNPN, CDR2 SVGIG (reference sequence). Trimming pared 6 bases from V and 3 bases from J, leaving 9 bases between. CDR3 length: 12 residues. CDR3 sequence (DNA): TGTGCCTGTGACAGCAACAATCAGCCCCAGCATTTT. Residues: CACDSNNQPQHF.

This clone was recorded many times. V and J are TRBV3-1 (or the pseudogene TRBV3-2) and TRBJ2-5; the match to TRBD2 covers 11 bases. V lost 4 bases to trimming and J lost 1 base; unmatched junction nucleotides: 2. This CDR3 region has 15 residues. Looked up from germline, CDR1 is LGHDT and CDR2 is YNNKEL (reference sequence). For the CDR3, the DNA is TGTGCCAGCAGCCTAGCGGGGGGGTTCCAAGAGACCCAGTACTTC. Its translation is CASSLAGGFQETQYF.

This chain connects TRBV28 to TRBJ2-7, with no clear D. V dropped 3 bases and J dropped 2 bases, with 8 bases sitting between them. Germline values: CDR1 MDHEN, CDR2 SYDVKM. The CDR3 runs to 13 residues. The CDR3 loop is CASSFSVTYEQYF. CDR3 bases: TGTGCCAGCAGTTTTTCGGTTACCTACGAGCAGTACTTC.

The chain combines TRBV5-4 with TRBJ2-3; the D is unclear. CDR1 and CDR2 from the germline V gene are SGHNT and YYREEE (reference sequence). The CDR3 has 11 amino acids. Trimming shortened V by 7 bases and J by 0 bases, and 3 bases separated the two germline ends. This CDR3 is CASVSTDTQYF. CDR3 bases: TGTGCCAGCGTAAGCACAGATACGCAGTATTTT.

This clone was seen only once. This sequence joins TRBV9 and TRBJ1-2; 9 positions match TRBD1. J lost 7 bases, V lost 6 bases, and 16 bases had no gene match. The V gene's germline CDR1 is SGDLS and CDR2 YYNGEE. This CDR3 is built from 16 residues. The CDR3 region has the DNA TGTGCCAGCACCCTCTCCCCCCGGGACAGGGTAGGTGGCTACACCTTC. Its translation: CASTLSPRDRVGGYTF.

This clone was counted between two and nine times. For the CDR3, the DNA is TGTGCCAGCAGTGACTCCCAGGGGCGTGAAGCTTTCTTT. Translating it yields CASSDSQGREAFF. The rearrangement joins TRBV6-4 to TRBJ1-1; D possibly corresponds to TRBD1 (6 bases). Trimming pared 0 bases from V and 7 bases from J, leaving 9 bases between. Germline assignment: CDR1 MRHNA and CDR2 SNTAGT. The CDR3 covers 13 residues.

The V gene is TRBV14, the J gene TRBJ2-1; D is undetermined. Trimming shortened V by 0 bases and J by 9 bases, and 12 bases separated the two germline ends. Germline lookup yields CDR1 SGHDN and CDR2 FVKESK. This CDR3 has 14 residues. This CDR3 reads CASSQDPQYGEQFF. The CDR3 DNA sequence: TGTGCCAGCAGCCAAGATCCTCAGTATGGTGAGCAGTTCTTC.

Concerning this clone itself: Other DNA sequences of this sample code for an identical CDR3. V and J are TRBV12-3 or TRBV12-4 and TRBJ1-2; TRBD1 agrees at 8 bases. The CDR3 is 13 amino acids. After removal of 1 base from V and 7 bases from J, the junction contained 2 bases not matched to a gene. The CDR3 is CASSLGTGSGYTF. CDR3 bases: TGTGCCAGCAGTTTAGGGACAGGGAGTGGCTACACCTTC.

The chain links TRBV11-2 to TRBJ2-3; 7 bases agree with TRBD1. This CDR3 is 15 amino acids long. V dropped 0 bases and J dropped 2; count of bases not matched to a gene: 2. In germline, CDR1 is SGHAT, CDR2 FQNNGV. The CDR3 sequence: CASSLDGQDTDTQYF. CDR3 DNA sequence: TGTGCCAGCAGCTTAGATGGACAGGACACAGATACGCAGTATTTT.

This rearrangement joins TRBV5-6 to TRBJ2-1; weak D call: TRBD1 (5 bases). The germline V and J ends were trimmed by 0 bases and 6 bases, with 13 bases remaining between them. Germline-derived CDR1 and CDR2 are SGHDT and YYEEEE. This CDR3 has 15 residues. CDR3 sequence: CASSLVGESGNEQFF. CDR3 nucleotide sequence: TGTGCCAGCAGCTTGGTAGGGGAATCGGGCAATGAGCAGTTCTTC.

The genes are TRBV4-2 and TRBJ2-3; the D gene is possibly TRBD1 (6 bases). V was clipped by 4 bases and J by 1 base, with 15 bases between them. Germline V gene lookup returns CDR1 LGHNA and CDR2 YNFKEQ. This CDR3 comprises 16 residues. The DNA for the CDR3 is TGTGCCAGCAGCCTACAACAGGGTTTGGGCACAGATACGCAGTATTTT. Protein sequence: CASSLQQGLGTDTQYF.

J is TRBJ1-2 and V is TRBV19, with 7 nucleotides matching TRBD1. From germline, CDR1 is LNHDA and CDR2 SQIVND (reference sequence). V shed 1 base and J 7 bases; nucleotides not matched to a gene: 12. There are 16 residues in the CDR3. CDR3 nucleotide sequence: TGTGCCAGTAGTATAGGACAGGGAAATCAGAAATTTGGCTACACCTTC. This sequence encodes CASSIGQGNQKFGYTF. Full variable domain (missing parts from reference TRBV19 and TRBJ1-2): DGGITQSPKYLFRKEGQNVTLSCEQNLNHDAMYWYRQDPGQGLRLIYYSQIVNDFQKGDIAEGYSVSREKKESFPLTVTSAQKNPTAFYLCASSIGQGNQKFGYTFGSGTRLTVV.

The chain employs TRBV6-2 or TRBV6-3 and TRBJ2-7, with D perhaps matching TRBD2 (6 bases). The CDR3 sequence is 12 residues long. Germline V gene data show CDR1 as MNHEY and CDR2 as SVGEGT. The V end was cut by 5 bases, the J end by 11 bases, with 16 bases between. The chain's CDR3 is CASSTGLMVKYF. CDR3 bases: TGTGCCAGCAGTACAGGACTAATGGTGAAGTACTTC.

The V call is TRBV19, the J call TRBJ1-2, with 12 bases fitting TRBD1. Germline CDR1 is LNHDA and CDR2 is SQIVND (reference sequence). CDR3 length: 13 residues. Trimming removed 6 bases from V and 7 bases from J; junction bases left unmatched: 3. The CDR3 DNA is TGTGCCAGTAGGGGACAGGGGGCGAGTGGCTACACCTTC. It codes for CASRGQGASGYTF.

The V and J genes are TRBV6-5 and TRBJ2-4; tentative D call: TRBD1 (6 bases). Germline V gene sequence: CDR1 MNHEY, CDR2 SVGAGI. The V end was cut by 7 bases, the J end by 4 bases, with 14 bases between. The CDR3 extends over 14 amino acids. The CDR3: CASKAQGQKNIQYF. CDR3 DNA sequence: TGTGCCAGCAAAGCTCAGGGGCAAAAAAACATTCAGTACTTC.

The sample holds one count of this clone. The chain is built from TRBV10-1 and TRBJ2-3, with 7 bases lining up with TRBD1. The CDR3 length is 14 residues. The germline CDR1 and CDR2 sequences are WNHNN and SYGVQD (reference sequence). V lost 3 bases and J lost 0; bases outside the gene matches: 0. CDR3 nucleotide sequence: TGCGCCAGCAGTGACAGGGGGAGCACAGATACGCAGTATTTT. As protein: CASSDRGSTDTQYF.

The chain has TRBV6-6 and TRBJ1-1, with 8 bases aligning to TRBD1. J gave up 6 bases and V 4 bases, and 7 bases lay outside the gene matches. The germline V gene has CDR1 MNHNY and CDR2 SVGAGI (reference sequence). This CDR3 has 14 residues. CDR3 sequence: CASSFQGAPAEAFF. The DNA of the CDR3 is TGTGCCAGCAGTTTCCAGGGGGCCCCAGCTGAAGCTTTCTTT.

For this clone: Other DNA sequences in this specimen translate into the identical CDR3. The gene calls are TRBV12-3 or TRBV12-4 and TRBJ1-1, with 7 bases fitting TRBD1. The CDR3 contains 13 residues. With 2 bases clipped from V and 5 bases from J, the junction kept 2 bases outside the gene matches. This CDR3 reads CASSLSGGTEAFF. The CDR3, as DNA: TGTGCCAGCAGTTTATCAGGGGGGACTGAAGCTTTCTTT.